These 24 T cell receptor beta chains were all obtained from the same sample, sequenced in a study of early T cells in non-severe SARS-CoV-2 infection (dated by TCRdb to the early 2020s). Library preparation used 5' RACE. TCRdb records NextSeq 500 as the sequencer. Through fastp at Q25 and MiXCR, TCRdb rebuilt clones from the public reads, retaining in-frame beta chains. Each record represents a unique CDR3 protein, reported with the most common genes and DNA among its rows. This sample holds tens of thousands of distinct CDR3 sequences; 5.5% to 6.5% were observed only once. The ten largest clones capture around 4.1% of the sample. The sequenced material came from whole blood. The receptors derive from an adult who was a healthcare worker with PCR-confirmed SARS-CoV-2 infection or an uninfected control (not recorded which).

This clonotype was seen at least ten times. This chain connects TRBV7-9 to TRBJ2-3; D might be TRBD1 or TRBD2, each matching 5 bases. The CDR3 runs 12 residues. Germline loops: CDR1 SEHNR, CDR2 FQNEAQ (reference sequence). The V end was cut by 6 bases, the J end by 8 bases, with 12 bases between. The CDR3 region is CASSSLGGTQYF. The CDR3 region has the DNA TGTGCCAGCAGTTCCCTTGGGGGTACGCAGTATTTT.

This clonotype occurred a few times. CDR3 coding DNA: TGCGCCAGCAGCCAAGTCATTAGACGGGGGGCAGTTGAGCAGTTCTTC. The encoded protein is CASSQVIRRGAVEQFF. The chain employs TRBV4-3 and TRBJ2-1; the D gene is possibly TRBD2 (7 bases). The V and J ends lost 1 base and 9 bases respectively, with 19 bases between them. The germline V gene encodes CDR1 LGHNA and CDR2 YSLEER. The CDR3 has 16 amino acids.

This clonotype was counted ten times or more. The chain joins TRBV6-2 or TRBV6-3 to TRBJ1-5, with a possible D match to TRBD1 (6 bases). Germline-derived CDR1 and CDR2 are MNHEY and SVGEGT. Trimming took 6 bases from V and 3 from J, leaving 15 bases between them. This CDR3 has 15 residues. The CDR3 DNA reads as TGTGCCAGCAGAGGGTCCGGGGGGCCCAATCAGCCCCAGCATTTT. Protein product: CASRGSGGPNQPQHF.

This clonotype appeared many times. The genes are TRBV5-4 and TRBJ2-3; 9 bases line up with TRBD2. Germline assignment: CDR1 SGHNT and CDR2 YYREEE (reference sequence). J lost 9 bases, V lost 2 bases, and 7 bases had no gene match. CDR3 length: 14 residues. CDR3 nucleotide sequence: TGTGCCAGCAGCTTACGCGGGGCGGGGGGGACGCAGTATTTT. Translation gives CASSLRGAGGTQYF. The full variable domain, in which reference TRBV5-4 and TRBJ2-3 provide the parts outside the CDR3, is ETGVTQSPTHLIKTRGQQVTLRCSSQSGHNTVSWYQQALGQGPQFIFQYYREEENGRGNFPPRFSGLQFPNYSSELNVNALELDDSALYLCASSLRGAGGTQYFGPGTRLTVL.

Ten or more counts support this clonotype. The gene calls are TRBV5-4 and TRBJ1-4; 8 nucleotides match TRBD1. V shed 5 bases and J 5 bases; nucleotides not matched to a gene: 8. This CDR3 contains 15 residues. Germline V CDR1 and CDR2: SGHNT, YYREEE (reference sequence). The CDR3 here is CASSSGQGWNEKLFF. For the CDR3, the DNA is TGTGCCAGCAGTTCCGGACAGGGCTGGAATGAAAAACTGTTTTTT.

This clonotype was seen at least ten times. The genes are TRBV11-2 and TRBJ2-1; D is uncertain. The CDR3 has 16 amino acids. The V gene lost 3 bases and the J gene lost 3 bases, with 15 bases spanning the gap. Germline values: CDR1 SGHAT, CDR2 FQNNGV. In nucleotides, the CDR3 is TGTGCCAGCAGCTTGCTACGGACGACTGGCTACAATGAGCAGTTCTTC. Translated: CASSLLRTTGYNEQFF. Filled out from reference TRBV11-2 and TRBJ2-1, the complete variable domain reads EAGVAQSPRYKIIEKRQSVAFWCNPISGHATLYWYQQILGQGPKLLIQFQNNGVVDDSQLPKDRFSAERLKGVDSTLKIQPAKLEDSAVYLCASSLLRTTGYNEQFFGPGTRLTVL.

This clonotype was seen at least ten times. The chain recombines TRBV5-5 with TRBJ2-3; the D call may be TRBD1 or TRBD2 (5 bases each). Between the trimmed V and J ends, which lost 2 bases and 6 bases, there was a span of 16 bases. The CDR3 runs 15 residues. In germline, CDR1 is SGHKS, CDR2 YYEKEE (reference sequence). Here the CDR3 reads CASSFIQASGDTQYF. The CDR3 bases are TGTGCCAGCAGCTTTATACAGGCGTCGGGGGATACGCAGTATTTT.

The chain combines TRBV28 with TRBJ1-2; 9 nucleotides match TRBD1. This CDR3 has 12 residues. The V and J ends lost 2 bases and 12 bases, in that order; junction bases with no gene match: 4. Germline V gives CDR1 MDHEN, CDR2 SYDVKM. CDR3 region: CASSLRGQGHTF. CDR3 DNA sequence: TGTGCCAGCAGTTTAAGAGGACAGGGGCACACCTTC.

This chain joins TRBV10-3 and TRBJ1-1; the D gene is possibly TRBD1 (6 bases). Trimming stripped 10 bases from V and 3 bases from J, with 18 bases between. Germline values: CDR1 ENHRY, CDR2 SYGVKD. CDR3 length: 14 amino acids. CDR3 coding DNA: TGTGCCACCTACGCCTCTTGGACAGACACTGAAGCTTTCTTT. Protein sequence: CATYASWTDTEAFF.

In this sample, this clonotype turned up many times. The J gene is TRBJ1-6, the V gene TRBV30, with a weak D call TRBD1 (5 bases). V lost 2 bases to trimming and J lost 0 bases, with 8 bases between them. Germline CDR1 is GTSNPN and CDR2 is SVGIG (reference sequence). The CDR3 spans 15 residues. The CDR3 bases are TGTGCCTGGAGTAAGGGGAGCTCCTATAATTCACCCCTCCACTTT. It codes for CAWSKGSSYNSPLHF.

This clonotype appeared many times. The gene calls are TRBV7-2 and TRBJ2-3; 10 bases line up with TRBD2. The CDR3 is 18 residues long. CDR1 and CDR2 (germline): SGHTA, FQGNSA. Trimming at V came to 1 base and at J to 0 bases, leaving 7 bases not matched to a gene. The CDR3, as DNA: TGTGCCAGCAGCTTAGATGGTCTAGCGGGGGCGAGCACAGATACGCAGTATTTT. Residues: CASSLDGLAGASTDTQYF.

This clonotype was picked up many times. V is TRBV2 and J is TRBJ2-3; 13 bases are shared with TRBD2. The CDR3 spans 15 residues. Germline CDR1 reads SNHLY; CDR2 reads FYNNEI. Trimming took 6 bases from V and 4 from J; bases not matched to a gene: 4. The CDR3 coding sequence is TGTGCCAGCAGAAAACTAGCGGGGGGGCCAGATACGCAGTATTTT. It codes for CASRKLAGGPDTQYF.

The rearrangement links TRBV20-1 to TRBJ1-2; D possibly corresponds to TRBD1 (5 bases). The germline gives CDR1 DFQATT, CDR2 SNEGSKA (reference sequence). This CDR3 has 13 residues. The V end was cut by 6 bases, the J end by 1 base, with 12 bases between. CDR3 loop: CSASGTDNYGYTF. The CDR3 DNA is TGCAGTGCCAGCGGGACCGATAACTATGGCTACACCTTC.

This clonotype was seen many times. The chain combines TRBV28 with TRBJ1-1; 10 nucleotides align to TRBD1. The CDR3 has 18 residues. V was clipped by 2 bases and J by 7 bases; unmatched bases: 16. Germline CDR1 is MDHEN and CDR2 is SYDVKM. CDR3 DNA: TGTGCCAGCAGTTTACCCCACGGGACAGGGGTCCCGTTGGTTGAAGCTTTCTTT. As protein: CASSLPHGTGVPLVEAFF. The variable domain in full, with the rest retrieved from reference TRBV28 and TRBJ1-1, is DVKVTQSSRYLVKRTGEKVFLECVQDMDHENMFWYRQDPGLGLRLIYFSYDVKMKEKGDIPEGYSVSREKKERFSLILESASTNQTSMYLCASSLPHGTGVPLVEAFFGQGTRLTVV.

This clonotype was seen repeatedly, ten times or more. The rearrangement links TRBV4-2 to TRBJ2-1; D not certain. The CDR3 sequence is 14 residues long. Per the germline V gene, CDR1 is LGHNA and CDR2 is YNFKEQ. V was pared by 3 bases and J by 0 bases, with 6 bases between. CDR3 sequence reads: CASSHLGSYNEQFF. DNA for the CDR3: TGTGCCAGCAGCCATCTGGGCTCCTACAATGAGCAGTTCTTC.

The sample holds many counts of this clonotype. The chain carries TRBV6-1 and TRBJ2-3; a possible D gene is TRBD2 (5 bases). CDR3 size: 15 residues. Germline V gene sequence: CDR1 MNHNS, CDR2 SASEGT. Trimming pared 4 bases from V and 0 bases from J, leaving 11 bases between. The CDR3 DNA reads TGTGCCAGCAGTGGGGTGCGGGTTAGCACAGATACGCAGTATTTT. Translated: CASSGVRVSTDTQYF.

This clonotype showed up many times. The J gene is TRBJ1-1, the V gene TRBV7-2; D is uncertain. The V gene's germline CDR1 is SGHTA and CDR2 FQGNSA. The V and J ends lost 5 bases and 7 bases respectively, with 14 bases between them. The CDR3 has 13 residues. CDR3 sequence reads: CASSPDNPVEAFF. The CDR3 DNA reads as TGTGCCAGCAGCCCCGACAACCCCGTTGAAGCTTTCTTT.

This clonotype was seen many times. V gene TRBV7-2 combines with J gene TRBJ2-3; the D is unclear. The CDR3 is 13 residues long. The germline gives CDR1 SGHTA, CDR2 FQGNSA. V was clipped by 2 bases and J by 3 bases, with 6 bases between them. As DNA, the CDR3 is TGTGCCAGCAGCTTACCTGATACAGATACGCAGTATTTT. Its translation is CASSLPDTDTQYF.

The rearrangement links TRBV3-1 to TRBJ1-1; D gene unclear. Trimming removed 2 bases from V and 8 bases from J, with 12 bases in between. The germline V gene has CDR1 LGHDT and CDR2 YNNKEL (reference sequence). This CDR3 comprises 13 residues. Here the CDR3 DNA reads TGTGCCAGCAGCCAATTAACCCGATCCGAAGCTTTCTTT. It specifies CASSQLTRSEAFF.

This clonotype has a count of ten or more. This chain joins TRBV30 and TRBJ2-7, with 9 bases lining up with TRBD2. Germline lookup yields CDR1 GTSNPN and CDR2 SVGIG (reference sequence). The ends lost 1 base at V and 3 bases at J; junction bases unmatched: 7. The CDR3 runs 15 residues. The CDR3 DNA is TGTGCCTGGAGTGCCGACGGACTAGCGCTCTACGAGCAGTACTTC. Amino acids: CAWSADGLALYEQYF. The full variable domain, rest sourced from reference TRBV30 and TRBJ2-7, is SQTIHQWPATLVQPVGSPLSLECTVEGTSNPNLYWYRQAAGRGLQLLFYSVGIGQISSEVPQNLSASRPQDRQFILSSKKLLLSDSGFYLCAWSADGLALYEQYFGPGTRLTVT.

This clonotype was observed many times. The chain carries TRBV11-2 and TRBJ1-1; no clear D gene. Germline assignment: CDR1 SGHAT and CDR2 FQNNGV. Trimming took 8 bases from V and 0 from J, leaving 10 bases between them. CDR3 length: 13 amino acids. CDR3 amino acids: CASVSIMNTEAFF. Written as DNA, the CDR3 is TGTGCCAGCGTCAGTATCATGAACACTGAAGCTTTCTTT.

This clonotype has a count of ten or more. V is TRBV20-1 and J is TRBJ2-5; no clear D. The germline V gene encodes CDR1 DFQATT and CDR2 SNEGSKA (reference sequence). V was clipped by 6 bases and J by 5 bases, with 22 bases between them. This CDR3 region has 15 residues. CDR3 nucleotides: TGCAGTGCAGTGCTAGTGGGCCGAAGCCGTGAGACCCAGTACTTC. This gives the protein CSAVLVGRSRETQYF.

This clonotype was found many times. V usage is TRBV12-3 or TRBV12-4 and J usage is TRBJ1-2, with 7 nucleotides matching TRBD1. This CDR3 is 14 amino acids long. V lost 3 bases to trimming and J lost 2 bases; unmatched junction nucleotides: 3. The CDR3 region has the DNA TGTGCCAGCAGTTTGGTGACAGGGAACTATGGCTACACCTTC. This codes for CASSLVTGNYGYTF.

This clonotype was observed at least ten times. J is TRBJ1-4 and V is TRBV12-3 or TRBV12-4; a possible D gene is TRBD1 (6 bases). The V end was cut by 9 bases, the J end by 7 bases, with 21 bases between. The CDR3 sequence is 15 residues long. The CDR3 DNA is TGTGCCAGTGCAATCAGGGGAGCGATTAGTGAAAAACTGTTTTTT. This gives the protein CASAIRGAISEKLFF.